Sequencing of this TCR beta chain was carried out in a study of technical replicates of blood from several donors. Using immunoSEQ multiplex PCR, the repertoire was profiled, and TCRdb retains in-frame clones only, with some absent. Found here are 53,000 or so clones, roughly 84% of them singletons; the top ten hold 5.6%. Trimming stripped 1 base from V and 2 bases from J, with 11 bases between. Germline V gives CDR1 SGHNT, CDR2 YENEEA. This CDR3 is 15 amino acids long. Sequenced material: PBMCs. The chain joins TRBV11-3 to TRBJ1-2, with TRBD1 as a possible D gene (6 bases). The sequence came from a human donor in good health. Some clones in this sample may be carry-over from other donors' samples. CDR3 nucleotides: TGTGCCAGCAGCTTAGGACGGACAGAAAACTATGGCTACACCTTC. Translation: CASSLGRTENYGYTF.